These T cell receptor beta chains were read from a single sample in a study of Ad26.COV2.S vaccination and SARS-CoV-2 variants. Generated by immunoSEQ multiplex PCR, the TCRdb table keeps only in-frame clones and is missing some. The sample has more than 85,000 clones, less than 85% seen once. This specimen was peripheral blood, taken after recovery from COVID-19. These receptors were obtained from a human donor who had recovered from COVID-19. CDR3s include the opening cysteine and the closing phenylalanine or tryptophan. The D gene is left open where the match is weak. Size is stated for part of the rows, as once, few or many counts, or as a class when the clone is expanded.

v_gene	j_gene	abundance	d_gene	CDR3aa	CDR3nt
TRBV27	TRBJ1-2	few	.	CASSPTQGSTNYGYTF	TGTGCCAGCAGCCCTACCCAGGGGTCAACTAACTATGGCTACACCTTC
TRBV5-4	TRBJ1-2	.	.	CASSLVGNYGYTF	TGTGCCAGCAGCTTGGTGGGTAACTATGGCTACACCTTC
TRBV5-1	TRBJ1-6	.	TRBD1	CASAPGQGDSPLHF	TGCGCCAGCGCCCCGGGACAGGGTGATTCACCCCTCCACTTT
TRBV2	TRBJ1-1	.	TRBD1	CASRVQGPPNTEAFF	TGTGCCAGCAGAGTACAGGGGCCACCGAACACTGAAGCTTTCTTT
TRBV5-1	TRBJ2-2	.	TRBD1	CASSPGTGNTGELFF	TGCGCCAGCAGTCCCGGGACAGGGAACACCGGGGAGCTGTTTTTT
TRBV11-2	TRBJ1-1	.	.	CASSLERLGKAFF	TGTGCCAGCAGCTTAGAAAGGTTGGGCAAAGCTTTCTTT
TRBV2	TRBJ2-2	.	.	CASSRRQTTGELFF	TGTGCCAGCAGTAGGAGACAGACCACCGGGGAGCTGTTTTTT
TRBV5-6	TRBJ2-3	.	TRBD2	CASLRLAGSTDTQYF	TGTGCCAGCCTACGACTAGCGGGGAGCACAGATACGCAGTATTTT
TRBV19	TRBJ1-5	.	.	CASSPVPGQPQHF	TGTGCCAGTAGCCCCGTCCCTGGTCAGCCCCAGCATTTT
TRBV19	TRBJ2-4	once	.	CASSTPVWGAKNIQYF	TGTGCCAGTAGTACTCCCGTGTGGGGAGCCAAAAACATTCAGTACTTC
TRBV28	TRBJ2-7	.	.	CASSYGGASYEQYF	TGTGCCAGCAGTTACGGCGGGGCTTCCTACGAGCAGTACTTC
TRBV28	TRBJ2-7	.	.	CASSLGLATTYEQYF	TGTGCCAGCAGTTTAGGGCTAGCGACCACCTACGAGCAGTACTTC
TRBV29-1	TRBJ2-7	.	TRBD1	CSVGGQPYEQYF	TGCAGCGTTGGGGGACAGCCATACGAGCAGTACTTC
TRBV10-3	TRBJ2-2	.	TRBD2	CAISELAGNTGELFF	TGTGCCATCAGTGAGCTAGCGGGGAACACCGGGGAGCTGTTTTTT
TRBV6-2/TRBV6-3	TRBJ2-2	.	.	CASSRGAGTGELFF	TGTGCCAGCAGTAGAGGGGCCGGCACCGGGGAGCTGTTTTTT
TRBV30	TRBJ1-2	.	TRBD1	CAWLNTPGTGYGYTF	TGTGCCTGGCTTAACACCCCCGGGACAGGCTATGGCTACACCTTC
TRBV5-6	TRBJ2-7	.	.	CASSFGQGVGEQYF	TGTGCCAGCAGCTTTGGGCAGGGAGTTGGGGAGCAGTACTTC
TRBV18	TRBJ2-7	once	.	CASSPLNQGPRGEQYF	TGTGCCAGCTCACCATTAAACCAGGGGCCAAGAGGTGAGCAGTACTTC
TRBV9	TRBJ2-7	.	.	CASSRWGAYEQYF	TGTGCCAGCAGTCGTTGGGGCGCTTACGAGCAGTACTTC
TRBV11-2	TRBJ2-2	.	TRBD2	CASSITSGGPTGELFF	TGTGCCAGCAGCATTACTAGCGGGGGCCCCACCGGGGAGCTGTTTTTT